A few counts support the clone carrying this TCR beta chain. The data are from a study of patients and donors after allogeneic stem cell transplantation. TCRdb reanalysed the RT-PCR reads using MiXCR and keeps one entry per CDR3 protein. The sample contains approximately 98,000 distinct CDR3 sequences, approximately 35% of which appear only once. The V end was cut by 4 bases, the J end by 5 bases, with 18 bases between. The CDR3 sequence is 16 residues long. The V gene's germline CDR1 is LNHDA and CDR2 SQIVND (reference sequence). Sequencing was carried out using blood, either unsorted or a sorted T cell fraction (not recorded which). The TCR was taken from a human donor who was either an allogeneic HSCT recipient or a stem cell or donor lymphocyte infusion donor (not recorded which). It is not recorded whose cells these are; they may come from a transplant donor. The J gene is TRBJ1-5, the V gene TRBV19; TRBD1 might be the D (6 bases). The CDR3 coding sequence is TGTGCCAGTAGTACCCCGAGGGGGGGCGTTTATCAGCCCCAGCATTTT. Its protein is CASSTPRGGVYQPQHF.